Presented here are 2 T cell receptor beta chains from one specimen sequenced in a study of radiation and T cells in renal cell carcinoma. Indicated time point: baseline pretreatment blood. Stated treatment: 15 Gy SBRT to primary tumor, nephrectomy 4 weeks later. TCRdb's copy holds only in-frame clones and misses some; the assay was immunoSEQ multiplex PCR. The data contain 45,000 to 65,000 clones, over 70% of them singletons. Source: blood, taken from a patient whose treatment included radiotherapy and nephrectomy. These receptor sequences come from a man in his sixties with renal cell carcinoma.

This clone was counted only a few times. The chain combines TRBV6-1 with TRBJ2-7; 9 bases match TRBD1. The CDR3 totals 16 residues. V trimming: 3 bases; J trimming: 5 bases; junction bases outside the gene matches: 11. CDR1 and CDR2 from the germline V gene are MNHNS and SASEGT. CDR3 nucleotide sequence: TGTGCCAGCAGTGACCATGAGGGACAGGGAGGGAACGAGCAGTACTTC. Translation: CASSDHEGQGGNEQYF.

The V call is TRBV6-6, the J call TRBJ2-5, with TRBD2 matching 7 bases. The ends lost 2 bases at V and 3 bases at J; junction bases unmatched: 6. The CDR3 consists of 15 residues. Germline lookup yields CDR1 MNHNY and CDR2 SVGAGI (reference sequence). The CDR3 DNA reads TGTGCCAGCAGTTACCACAGGACTAGTAAAGAGACCCAGTACTTC. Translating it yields CASSYHRTSKETQYF.